Each of the 4 T cell receptor beta chains below was sequenced from the same sample in a study of human T cells and chemical hapten exposure. Using its own MiXCR run on the RACE reads, TCRdb lists one record per CDR3 protein. The sample has some 91,000 distinct CDR3 sequences, approximately 13% seen once. The time point was: patch test 1, 2 weeks after DPC sensitization. The treatment: therapeutic diphenylcyclopropenone sensitization with weekly scalp DPC. Sequenced material: whole blood, taken in connection with sensitization to the hapten diphenylcyclopropenone (DPC). The receptors were gathered from a woman in her 40s with alopecia areata. Some clones in this sample may be carry-over from other donors' samples.

The chain uses TRBV28 and TRBJ2-1, with 12 bases aligning to TRBD2. The CDR3 length is 14 residues. Unmatched junction bases numbered 8, after V lost 8 bases and J lost 9 bases. Germline CDR1 reads MDHEN; CDR2 reads SYDVKM. The CDR3: CASRTSGNWGEQFF. The CDR3 nucleotides read TGTGCCAGCCGGACTAGCGGGAATTGGGGTGAGCAGTTCTTC.

This clonotype was seen a few times. V and J are TRBV6-2 or TRBV6-3 and TRBJ2-7; 14 bases are shared with TRBD2. V shed 7 bases, J shed 4 bases, and the junction held 3 bases outside the gene matches. The V gene's germline CDR1 is MNHEY and CDR2 SVGEGT. The CDR3 contains 14 residues. This CDR3 reads CASTGTSGSYEQYF. CDR3 coding DNA: TGTGCCAGCACCGGGACTAGCGGGAGTTACGAGCAGTACTTC.

The chain uses TRBV9 and TRBJ2-1; 10 bases map to TRBD2. The CDR3 is made up of 17 amino acids. The germline gives CDR1 SGDLS, CDR2 YYNGEE. The V and J ends lost 1 base and 1 base, in that order; junction bases with no gene match: 5. CDR3: CASSVSSGGPSYNEQFF. In DNA, the CDR3 is TGTGCCAGCAGCGTATCTAGCGGGGGCCCTTCCTACAATGAGCAGTTCTTC.

This clonotype was detected a few times. The J gene is TRBJ2-2, the V gene TRBV2; 7 nucleotides match TRBD2. The CDR3 is 13 residues long. Germline values: CDR1 SNHLY, CDR2 FYNNEI. Unmatched junction bases numbered 5, after V lost 6 bases and J lost 7 bases. The CDR3 bases are TGTGCCAGCAGACAACTAGCGTTCGGGGAGCTGTTTTTT. This gives the protein CASRQLAFGELFF.